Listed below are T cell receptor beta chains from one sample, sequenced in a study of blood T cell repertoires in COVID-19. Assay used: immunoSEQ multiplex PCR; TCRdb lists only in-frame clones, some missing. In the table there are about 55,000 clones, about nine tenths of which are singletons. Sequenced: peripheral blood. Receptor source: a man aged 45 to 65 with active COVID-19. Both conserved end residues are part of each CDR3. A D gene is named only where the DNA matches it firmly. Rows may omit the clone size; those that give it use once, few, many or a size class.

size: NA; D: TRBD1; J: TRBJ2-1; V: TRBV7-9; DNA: TGTGCCAGCAGCTTAACAGGGGCGAGGACCTACAATGAGCAGTTCTTC; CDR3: CASSLTGARTYNEQFF
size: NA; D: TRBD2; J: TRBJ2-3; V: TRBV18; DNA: TGTGCCAGCTCATCTAGCGGGAGAGCAGATACGCAGTATTTT; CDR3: CASSSSGRADTQYF
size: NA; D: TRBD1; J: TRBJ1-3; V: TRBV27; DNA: TGTGCCAGCAGCCAAAGGTGGGGACAGGACGTGGACACCATATATTTT; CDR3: CASSQRWGQDVDTIYF
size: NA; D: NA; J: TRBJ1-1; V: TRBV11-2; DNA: TGTGCCAGCAGCTTAGATCGAGGGGGAGCTTTCTTT; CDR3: CASSLDRGGAFF
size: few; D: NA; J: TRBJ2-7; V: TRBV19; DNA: TGTGCCAGTAGTATGATGGGCAGCTCCTACGAGCAGTACTTC; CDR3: CASSMMGSSYEQYF
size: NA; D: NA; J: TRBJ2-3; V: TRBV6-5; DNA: TGTGCCAGCAAGAGGGTAGTCTTCTACACAGATACGCAGTATTTT; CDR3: CASKRVVFYTDTQYF
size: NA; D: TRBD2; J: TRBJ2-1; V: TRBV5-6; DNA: TGTGCCAGCAGCTTGGAAGCGGGATTTAGCAATGAGCAGTTCTTC; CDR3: CASSLEAGFSNEQFF
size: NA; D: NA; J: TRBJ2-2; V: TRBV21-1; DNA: TGTGCCAGCAGCAAAGTTGGGACTAGGTCACGGGGGGAGCTGTTTTTT; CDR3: CASSKVGTRSRGELFF
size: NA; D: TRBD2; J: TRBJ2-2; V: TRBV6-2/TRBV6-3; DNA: TGTGCCAGCAGTTACTCGGTAGCGGGGGGGCCCAGCACCGGGGAGCTGTTTTTT; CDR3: CASSYSVAGGPSTGELFF
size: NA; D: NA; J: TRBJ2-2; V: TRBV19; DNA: TGTGCCAGCTGCCGGCAGGCCGGTACCGGGGAGCTGTTTTTT; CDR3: CASCRQAGTGELFF
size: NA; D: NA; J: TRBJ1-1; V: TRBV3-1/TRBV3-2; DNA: TGTGCCAGCAGCGAGACAGTGAACACTGAAGCTTTCTTT; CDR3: CASSETVNTEAFF